The clone carrying this T cell receptor (beta chain) showed up many times. Its antigen is as yet unknown. The CDR3 contains 12 residues. Looked up from germline, CDR1 is MNHNS and CDR2 is SASEGT. Between the trimmed V and J ends, which lost 7 bases and 4 bases, there was a span of 8 bases. Individual TCR cDNA molecules each bore their own unique molecular identifier. One entry per CDR3 protein, called by TCRdb with MiXCR from the 5' RACE reads. This table has tens of thousands of distinct CDR3 sequences, 12% appearing once. The data were obtained in a study of spatial heterogeneity in lung cancer. Broader study findings: Ubiquitous expanded tumor TCRs appeared in blood more at resection than follow-up.

Sample time point: sample taken at primary tumor resection. Frozen PBMC, nontumor lung or tumor provided whole RNA, which was sequenced unsorted. This material consisted of PBMCs, taken at surgery. The chain uses TRBV6-1 and TRBJ1-3; D unclear. The TCR comes from a male donor with early-stage non-small cell lung cancer. The CDR3 here is CASNLYGNTIYF. DNA for the CDR3: TGTGCCAGCAATCTATACGGAAACACCATATATTTT.